This is a list of T cell receptor beta chains from one sample in a study of CD8 T cell repertoires and HIV-1 epitope variants. Antigens for these TCRs are unknown. Produced via immunoSEQ multiplex PCR; TCRdb's table is partial and in-frame only. The data hold roughly 4,000 clones, with about two thirds observed a single time. The material sequenced was cultured CD8+ T cells derived from PBMCs. The receptors derive from a male donor with HIV. The conserved cysteine and the conserved F or W are not part of the CDR3 here. Only some rows state a clone size, as once, few, many or a class for expanded clones.

abundance: NA
v_gene: TRBV27
CDR3aa: ASSFIGRETQY

abundance: NA
v_gene: TRBV21-1
CDR3aa: ASSKAPGEVPNGYT

abundance: NA
v_gene: TRBV30
CDR3aa: AWSSGQGYEKLF

abundance: NA
v_gene: TRBV28
CDR3aa: ASREQGAVGTEAF

abundance: NA
v_gene: TRBV5-6
CDR3aa: ASSSAGSMADTQY

abundance: NA
v_gene: TRBV27
CDR3aa: ASMTGTDTQY

abundance: few
v_gene: TRBV28
CDR3aa: ASSSLAGGLSYEQY

abundance: few
v_gene: TRBV19
CDR3aa: ASLRAGFEQPQH

abundance: NA
v_gene: TRBV6-6
CDR3aa: ASSYSTVYEQY

abundance: NA
v_gene: TRBV10-3
CDR3aa: AISESATLDGYT

abundance: NA
v_gene: TRBV10-2
CDR3aa: ASSGQALYGYT

abundance: NA
v_gene: TRBV7-9
CDR3aa: ASSQLSGLGYEQY

abundance: NA
v_gene: TRBV5-1
CDR3aa: ASSLIAGGSTGELF

abundance: NA
v_gene: TRBV5-4
CDR3aa: ASSSFPEPGEQF

abundance: NA
v_gene: TRBV7-2
CDR3aa: ASSLPGLAGSGNIQY

abundance: once
v_gene: TRBV7-6
CDR3aa: ASSLGQADEQY

abundance: NA
v_gene: TRBV7-6
CDR3aa: ASRPGTGWQETQY

abundance: NA
v_gene: TRBV7-9
CDR3aa: ASSPWGSGAGDTQY

abundance: NA
v_gene: TRBV7-9
CDR3aa: ASSPAEANTGELF

abundance: NA
v_gene: TRBV6-5
CDR3aa: ASSYRGGYNEQF

abundance: few
v_gene: TRBV13
CDR3aa: ASSPDRDGRNTIY

abundance: NA
v_gene: TRBV9
CDR3aa: ASSGTGTGTNYGYT

abundance: once
v_gene: TRBV5-1
CDR3aa: ASSLEPSLTSYEQY

abundance: NA
v_gene: TRBV15
CDR3aa: ATSRAGDGDYGYT

abundance: few
v_gene: TRBV13
CDR3aa: ASSPKRASTEAF

abundance: NA
v_gene: TRBV27
CDR3aa: ASSFSPGGTDTQY

abundance: NA
v_gene: TRBV28
CDR3aa: ASRGPGQLSGNTIY

abundance: NA
v_gene: TRBV19
CDR3aa: ASKGYAGQATGELF

abundance: NA
v_gene: TRBV7-8
CDR3aa: ASSKRAGGGRDTDTQY

abundance: NA
v_gene: TRBV28
CDR3aa: ASSLESARGTQY

abundance: once
v_gene: TRBV27
CDR3aa: ASSFTLGQGGQPQH

abundance: NA
v_gene: TRBV4-1
CDR3aa: ASSQTGVNEQY

abundance: NA
v_gene: TRBV10-3
CDR3aa: AISEAGGSNQPQH

abundance: few
v_gene: TRBV6-5
CDR3aa: ASSLTGSFTYEQY

abundance: few
v_gene: TRBV5-2
CDR3aa: ASSQDPPDLDYGYT

abundance: once
v_gene: TRBV7-6
CDR3aa: ASSSRVDGGELYEQY

abundance: NA
v_gene: TRBV6-1
CDR3aa: ASSEPYSGRSEQY

abundance: NA
v_gene: TRBV27
CDR3aa: ASSFTPATGYYEQY

abundance: NA
v_gene: TRBV6-4
CDR3aa: ASSDSTSGSNEQF

abundance: NA
v_gene: TRBV6-5
CDR3aa: ASRAGGGNQPQH

abundance: NA
v_gene: TRBV11-3
CDR3aa: ASSLGLGNEQF

abundance: NA
v_gene: TRBV27
CDR3aa: ASSPNSGQMAYGYT

abundance: NA
v_gene: TRBV5-4
CDR3aa: ASSLDAGTATEAF

abundance: NA
v_gene: TRBV7-2
CDR3aa: ASSQDPVELDYGYT

abundance: NA
v_gene: TRBV19
CDR3aa: ASSIVWTHEQY

abundance: NA
v_gene: TRBV5-6
CDR3aa: ASGGGGATYEQY

abundance: NA
v_gene: TRBV6-9
CDR3aa: ASSAGTIEQY

abundance: NA
v_gene: TRBV19
CDR3aa: ASSPGLGGGQNYEQY

abundance: large
v_gene: TRBV2
CDR3aa: ASRGIMNTEAF